This entry lists 8 T cell receptor beta chains sequenced from one sample in a study of identical twins (dated by TCRdb to the mid-2010s). Library creation used 5' RACE. Sequencing instrument: Illumina HiSeq 2000. TCRdb took the public reads, trimmed them with fastp at Q25, ran MiXCR for clone calling and kept in-frame beta chains. A single entry per CDR3 protein holds the most common genes and DNA from its merged rows. The sample table records a few hundred thousand distinct CDR3 sequences; around 9.6% of these occur just once. Under 3.5% of the sample is in the top ten clones. These data also formed part of another study, on yellow fever vaccine responses in identical twins.

What was sequenced was PBMCs. The origin of the receptors is a young woman in good health.

There are a few counts of this clonotype. The chain links TRBV7-8 to TRBJ1-5; 7 bases agree with TRBD1. The CDR3 is made up of 15 amino acids. Germline V lookup: CDR1 SGHVS, CDR2 FQNEAQ. Trimming at V came to 5 bases and at J to 6 bases, leaving 10 bases not matched to a gene. The CDR3 loop reads CASSRPGQPVQPQHF. CDR3 DNA: TGTGCCAGCAGCAGACCGGGACAGCCTGTTCAGCCCCAGCATTTT. Based on the CDR3 plus reference TRBV7-8 and TRBJ1-5, the full variable domain is GAGVSQSPRYKVAKRGQDVALRCDPISGHVSLFWYQQALGQGPEFLTYFQNEAQLDKSGLPSDRFFAERPEGSVSTLKIQRTQQEDSAVYLCASSRPGQPVQPQHFGDGTRLSIL.

The chain couples TRBV27 to TRBJ2-7, with TRBD2 as a possible D gene (5 bases). There are 15 residues in the CDR3. The germline gives CDR1 MNHEY, CDR2 SMNVEV (reference sequence). V lost 5 bases to trimming and J lost 2 bases, with 16 bases between them. The CDR3 DNA follows: TGTGCCAGCAGTCCGCAACGGGGAAAGACCTACGAGCAGTACTTC. Its translation: CASSPQRGKTYEQYF.

In its sample, this clonotype was seen many times. The chain is built from TRBV29-1 and TRBJ1-5; D gene unclear. In germline, CDR1 is SQVTM, CDR2 ANQGSEA. V shed 5 bases and J shed 7 bases, with 18 bases lying between them. The CDR3 consists of 14 residues. In DNA form, the CDR3 reads TGCAGCGTTATGTTAGGGCAGGTAGACCAGCCCCAGCATTTT. Protein: CSVMLGQVDQPQHF.

This clonotype was observed at least ten times. The chain couples TRBV5-6 to TRBJ1-1, with 7 bases matching TRBD1. The CDR3 contains 15 residues. The V gene end was trimmed by 2 bases and the J gene end by 1 base; junction bases not matched to a gene: 5. Germline loops: CDR1 SGHDT, CDR2 YYEEEE. The chain's CDR3 is CASSLLDRKNTEAFF. The CDR3, as DNA: TGTGCCAGCAGCTTACTGGACAGGAAGAACACTGAAGCTTTCTTT.

The chain recombines TRBV7-9 with TRBJ2-5; 9 positions agree with TRBD1. V dropped 5 bases and J dropped 5; count of bases not matched to a gene: 15. CDR3 length equals 17 residues. The V gene's germline CDR1 is SEHNR and CDR2 FQNEAQ (reference sequence). CDR3 sequence: CASSQNRDRVEWETQYF. As DNA, the CDR3 is TGTGCCAGCAGCCAAAATCGGGACAGGGTAGAATGGGAGACCCAGTACTTC.

This clonotype has a count of ten or more. The chain has TRBV6-6 and TRBJ2-1; 8 bases match TRBD2. The CDR3 is 16 residues long. V gave up 6 bases and J gave up 12 bases; unmatched junction bases: 19. The germline V gene has CDR1 MNHNY and CDR2 SVGAGI (reference sequence). The CDR3 loop reads CASSSGVAGKYSVQFF. The CDR3 bases are TGTGCCAGCAGCTCGGGGGTAGCGGGAAAATACTCTGTGCAGTTCTTC.

This clonotype has a handful of counts. The chain carries TRBV9 and TRBJ2-5; D not certain. V lost 4 bases and J lost 0, with 13 bases in between. The V gene's germline CDR1 is SGDLS and CDR2 YYNGEE. There are 15 residues in the CDR3. CDR3 protein: CASSPRPQNQETQYF. The CDR3 region has the DNA TGTGCCAGCAGCCCCCGCCCACAGAACCAAGAGACCCAGTACTTC. Full variable domain (remainder filled in from reference TRBV9 and TRBJ2-5): DSGVTQTPKHLITATGQRVTLRCSPRSGDLSVYWYQQSLDQGLQFLIQYYNGEERAKGNILERFSAQQFPDLHSELNLSSLELGDSALYFCASSPRPQNQETQYFGPGTRLLVL.

The genes are TRBV28 and TRBJ2-7; weak D call: TRBD1 (6 bases). There are 11 residues in the CDR3. Looked up from germline, CDR1 is MDHEN and CDR2 is SYDVKM. V was trimmed by 7 bases and J by 6 bases, leaving 10 bases between them. Here the CDR3 DNA reads TGTGCCAGCACCACAGGGTTCGAGCAGTACTTC. Its protein is CASTTGFEQYF.